One and the same sample provided the 31 T cell receptor beta chains below, sequenced in a study of regulatory T cells in long-lasting Graves disease. Time point meaning: persistent/refractory GD, antithyroid drugs over 5 years with positive TRAb. Scientists built the TCR library using RNA that was extracted from PBMCs. iRepertoire HTBI primers and Arm-PCR of CDR3 regions built TCR beta libraries. TCRdb analysed the multiplex PCR reads with MiXCR anew, one entry per CDR3 protein. The sample shows about 420,000 distinct CDR3 sequences, around 20% of them seen only once. This specimen was peripheral blood mononuclear cells (PBMCs), taken when the disease was refractory, from a patient treated with antithyroid drugs. The receptors shown here come from a female donor with Graves disease.

This clonotype has ten or more counts. The chain carries TRBV28 and TRBJ2-7; D ambiguous. Trimming stripped 3 bases from V and 1 base from J, with 10 bases between. Per germline, CDR1 MDHEN and CDR2 SYDVKM. The CDR3 totals 14 residues. The CDR3 DNA reads as TGTGCCAGCAGTTTTGGTGGTCAGTCCTACGAGCAGTACTTC. Protein sequence: CASSFGGQSYEQYF.

This clonotype was seen a few times. The chain links TRBV6-1 to TRBJ1-5, with D perhaps matching TRBD1 (6 bases). The germline V gene encodes CDR1 MNHNS and CDR2 SASEGT. The CDR3 has 15 residues. V was pared by 4 bases and J by 2 bases, with 12 bases between. CDR3 nucleotides: TGTGCCAGCAGTGTACAGGGTTCCGGCAATCAGCCCCAGCATTTT. Amino acids: CASSVQGSGNQPQHF.

This clonotype was picked up one time. The J gene is TRBJ1-5, the V gene TRBV2; 7 positions match TRBD1. J was trimmed by 4 bases and V by 6 bases; bases with no gene match: 9. The germline gives CDR1 SNHLY, CDR2 FYNNEI. The length of the CDR3 is 15 residues. The CDR3: CASRREATGNQPQHF. DNA of the CDR3: TGTGCCAGCAGGAGGGAGGCGACAGGGAATCAGCCCCAGCATTTT.

The sample holds a few counts of this clonotype. The genes are TRBV2 and TRBJ2-3; tentative D call: TRBD1 (5 bases). Trimming left V 7 bases short and J 1 base short, with 9 bases between. CDR3 size: 13 residues. Germline V gene lookup returns CDR1 SNHLY and CDR2 FYNNEI. This chain's CDR3 is CASMTDRTDTQYF. CDR3 bases: TGTGCCAGCATGACAGATCGCACAGATACGCAGTATTTT.

This sequence joins TRBV6-1 and TRBJ1-2; maybe TRBD1 (5 bases). Trimming cost V 7 bases and J 2 bases, with 23 bases left between them. CDR1 is MNHNS, CDR2 SASEGT, per germline. CDR3 length: 17 residues. Here the CDR3 DNA reads TGTGCCAGCATATATCTTTGGAAAAAGACAGAAAACTATGGCTACACCTTC. This codes for CASIYLWKKTENYGYTF.

The genes are TRBV25-1 and TRBJ2-5; D gene uncertain. The CDR3 covers 19 residues. The germline CDR1 and CDR2 sequences are MGHDK and SYGVNS. V lost 4 bases and J lost 1, with 25 bases in between. In DNA, the CDR3 is TGTGCCAGCAGTGCACCTCTGGAGCAGGAGATCCTCCCCCAAGAGACCCAGTACTTC. Translation gives CASSAPLEQEILPQETQYF. The variable domain in full, completed from reference TRBV25-1 and TRBJ2-5, reads EADIYQTPRYLVIGTGKKITLECSQTMGHDKMYWYQQDPGMELHLIHYSYGVNSTEKGDLSSESTVSRIRTEHFPLTLESARPSHTSQYLCASSAPLEQEILPQETQYFGPGTRLLVL.

This clonotype showed up many times. This rearrangement joins TRBV29-1 to TRBJ1-1, with 11 bases matching TRBD1. Trimming removed 3 bases from V and 11 bases from J; junction bases left unmatched: 8. Germline values: CDR1 SQVTM, CDR2 ANQGSEA. The CDR3 consists of 13 residues. CDR3: CSVEGQGVGRAFF. The CDR3 DNA sequence: TGCAGCGTTGAGGGACAGGGGGTTGGCAGGGCTTTCTTT.

This sequence joins TRBV27 and TRBJ2-2, with D possibly matching TRBD1 (6 bases). The CDR3 is 15 residues long. Deletions cut 4 bases from V and 4 bases from J, with 13 bases between. Germline CDR1 and CDR2: MNHEY and SMNVEV (reference sequence). The CDR3 region is CASSYTGRITGELFF. CDR3 coding DNA: TGTGCCAGCAGTTACACAGGGCGTATCACCGGGGAGCTGTTTTTT.

This clonotype was counted between two and nine times. The genes are TRBV24-1 and TRBJ2-4, with D possibly being TRBD2 (7 bases). Germline V lookup: CDR1 KGHDR, CDR2 SFDVKD. The CDR3 is made up of 16 amino acids. V lost 2 bases to trimming and J lost 1 base, with 11 bases between them. The CDR3 DNA is TGTGCCACCAGTGATTCGGGGGGCTTCGCCAAAAACATTCAGTACTTC. It is translated as CATSDSGGFAKNIQYF.

This clonotype was seen at least ten times. The chain carries TRBV24-1 and TRBJ1-1; possible D gene TRBD1, 5 bases. In germline, CDR1 is KGHDR, CDR2 SFDVKD. Trimming removed 4 bases at V and 1 base at J, with 12 bases between. This CDR3 spans 15 amino acids. The CDR3 loop reads CATSESGGKNTEAFF. The CDR3 DNA is TGTGCCACCAGTGAGAGCGGGGGGAAGAACACTGAAGCTTTCTTT.

The table lists this clonotype with a few counts. The chain is built from TRBV12-5 and TRBJ1-6, with 7 bases that match TRBD1. From germline, CDR1 is LGHNT and CDR2 FRNRAP. V shed 7 bases, J shed 5 bases, and the junction held 11 bases outside the gene matches. This CDR3 is built from 16 residues. The CDR3 bases are TGTGCTAGTGCCCTGAGGACAGGTGGGAATAATTCACCCCTCCACTTT. Translation gives CASALRTGGNNSPLHF.

The chain uses TRBV30 and TRBJ2-2; the D gene is possibly TRBD1 (5 bases). This CDR3 is 13 amino acids long. Trimming pared 6 bases from V and 0 bases from J, leaving 8 bases between. Germline V lookup: CDR1 GTSNPN, CDR2 SVGIG (reference sequence). The CDR3 reads CACRQTNTGELFF. CDR3 bases: TGTGCCTGCAGACAGACGAACACCGGGGAGCTGTTTTTT.

Turning to this clonotype: Sequence at one end of the junction differs from germline and may be a read error. The chain carries TRBV7-3 and TRBJ1-2; possible D gene TRBD1, 6 bases. CDR1 and CDR2 (germline): SGHTA, FQGTGA. CDR3 length equals 12 residues. The CDR3 loop reads CASSLGGYGHTF. The CDR3 DNA follows: TGTGCCAGCAGCTTAGGGGGCTATGGCCACACCTTC.

This clonotype was detected ten times or more. The J gene is TRBJ1-1, the V gene TRBV6-2 or TRBV6-3; D call uncertain. The V and J ends lost 2 bases and 2 bases respectively, with 12 bases between them. Germline lookup yields CDR1 MNHEY and CDR2 SVGEGT. The CDR3 spans 15 residues. CDR3 bases: TGTGCCAGCAGTTACGCCCACAGCCGAAACACTGAAGCTTTCTTT. As protein: CASSYAHSRNTEAFF.

The chain is built from TRBV24-1 and TRBJ1-1, with no clear D. CDR3 size: 13 residues. V gave up 5 bases and J gave up 0 bases, with 6 bases separating them. Per the germline V gene, CDR1 is KGHDR and CDR2 is SFDVKD. CDR3 protein: CATSATMNTEAFF. For the CDR3, the DNA is TGTGCCACCAGTGCGACGATGAACACTGAAGCTTTCTTT.

The chain has TRBV25-1 and TRBJ2-7, with D perhaps TRBD1 or TRBD2 (6 bases each). The CDR3 covers 14 residues. Trimming removed 6 bases from V and 4 bases from J, with 16 bases in between. CDR1 is MGHDK, CDR2 SYGVNS, per germline. The CDR3 DNA reads as TGTGCCAGCAGAAGGGGGGAATTTGGGTACGAGCAGTACTTC. Its protein product is CASRRGEFGYEQYF.

The rearrangement uses TRBV19 and TRBJ1-2; D gene uncertain. This CDR3 spans 14 amino acids. Germline values: CDR1 LNHDA, CDR2 SQIVND (reference sequence). Trimming took 7 bases from V and 0 from J, leaving 12 bases between them. This CDR3 is CASKGGISNYGYTF. In DNA form, the CDR3 reads TGTGCCAGTAAAGGTGGGATTTCTAACTATGGCTACACCTTC.

The table lists this clonotype with a few counts. The chain combines TRBV18 with TRBJ1-1; D remains ambiguous. Between the trimmed V and J ends, which lost 2 bases and 1 base, there was a span of 11 bases. Germline V lookup: CDR1 KGHSH, CDR2 LQKENI. The CDR3 is 15 residues long. CDR3 protein: CASSPIERANTEAFF. The CDR3 DNA reads TGTGCCAGCTCACCAATTGAACGGGCGAACACTGAAGCTTTCTTT. Full variable domain (remainder filled in from reference TRBV18 and TRBJ1-1): NAGVMQNPRHLVRRRGQEARLRCSPMKGHSHVYWYRQLPEEGLKFMVYLQKENIIDESGMPKERFSAEFPKEGPSILRIQQVVRGDSAAYFCASSPIERANTEAFFGQGTRLTVV.

This clonotype occurred many times. The V and J genes are TRBV9 and TRBJ1-2; unclear D gene. V shed 4 bases and J shed 5 bases, with 15 bases lying between them. This CDR3 contains 14 residues. Germline V gives CDR1 SGDLS, CDR2 YYNGEE. This chain's CDR3 is CASSPGSDGYGYTF. CDR3 in DNA: TGTGCCAGCAGCCCAGGATCCGATGGATATGGCTACACCTTC.

This clonotype came up a few times. The J gene is TRBJ2-7, the V gene TRBV5-1; TRBD2 matches 12 bases. The CDR3 is 16 amino acids. V lost 0 bases, J lost 6 bases, and 7 bases stayed unmatched. In germline, CDR1 is SGHRS, CDR2 YFSETQ. CDR3 coding DNA: TGCGCCAGCAGCTTGGGGACTAGCGGGATGGTTACCGAGCAGTACTTC. Amino acids: CASSLGTSGMVTEQYF.

This clonotype has a handful of counts. V and J are TRBV27 and TRBJ1-5; D is unclear. This CDR3 comprises 16 residues. The V and J ends lost 4 bases and 0 bases respectively, with 13 bases between them. The germline V gene has CDR1 MNHEY and CDR2 SMNVEV (reference sequence). The DNA for the CDR3 is TGTGCCAGCAGTTCCGCAATGGGGATTAGCAATCAGCCCCAGCATTTT. Protein sequence: CASSSAMGISNQPQHF.

This clonotype was counted at least ten times. The V gene is TRBV11-1, the J gene TRBJ2-5; 12 nucleotides agree with TRBD2. The CDR3 has 18 residues. Trimming removed 4 bases from V and 4 bases from J; junction bases left unmatched: 13. CDR1 is SGHAT, CDR2 FQDESV, per germline (reference sequence). Here the CDR3 reads CASSSNGALAGGGETQYF. CDR3 DNA: TGTGCCAGCAGCTCCAACGGGGCACTAGCGGGAGGCGGAGAGACCCAGTACTTC. Variable domain in full (rest from reference TRBV11-1 and TRBJ2-5): EAEVAQSPRYKITEKSQAVAFWCDPISGHATLYWYRQILGQGPELLVQFQDESVVDDSQLPKDRFSAERLKGVDSTLKIQPAELGDSAMYLCASSSNGALAGGGETQYFGPGTRLLVL.

The rearrangement joins TRBV20-1 to TRBJ1-2, with 7 bases identical to TRBD1. The CDR3 runs to 17 residues. CDR1 DFQATT and CDR2 SNEGSKA come from the germline V gene (reference sequence). The CDR3 spells CSPPVLGQAAKNYGYTF. CDR3 in DNA: TGCAGCCCCCCGGTGCTTGGACAGGCGGCCAAAAACTATGGCTACACCTTC.

This clonotype was recorded at least ten times. The chain carries TRBV28 and TRBJ1-1; a possible D gene is TRBD1 (6 bases). Trimming shortened V by 5 bases and J by 0 bases, and 13 bases separated the two germline ends. Germline V gene data show CDR1 as MDHEN and CDR2 as SYDVKM. The CDR3 spans 15 residues. In nucleotides, the CDR3 is TGTGCCAGCAGTAAGAGGACAGAGTTGAACACTGAAGCTTTCTTT. Its translation: CASSKRTELNTEAFF.

The rearrangement uses TRBV19 and TRBJ2-7; 9 nucleotides align to TRBD1. Germline CDR1 is LNHDA and CDR2 is SQIVND (reference sequence). CDR3 length: 15 residues. The J segment lost 5 bases and the V segment lost 3 bases, leaving 8 bases of the junction unmatched. This CDR3 reads CASSIWGQGSDEQYF. In DNA, the CDR3 is TGTGCCAGTAGTATTTGGGGACAGGGATCTGACGAGCAGTACTTC.

In its sample, this clonotype was seen many times. This chain joins TRBV6-7 and TRBJ2-7; D call uncertain. TRBV6-7 is treated as an ORF (open reading frame) with a function not yet certain. The CDR3 has 15 residues. Between the trimmed V and J ends, which lost 0 bases and 0 bases, there was a span of 9 bases. CDR3 DNA sequence: TGTGCCAGCAGTTACTCTTGTGACCTCTCCTACGAGCAGTACTTC. Translated, it gives CASSYSCDLSYEQYF.

This clonotype showed up many times. V gene TRBV20-1 combines with J gene TRBJ2-2; D call uncertain. CDR1 is DFQATT and CDR2 is SNEGSKA in the germline V gene (reference sequence). Trimming cost V 3 bases and J 3 bases, with 17 bases left between them. The CDR3 has 16 amino acids. In DNA, the CDR3 is TGCAGTGCTAGCCCCGCCTGGGCGAGGTACACCGGGGAGCTGTTTTTT. Translation: CSASPAWARYTGELFF.

This clonotype has a count of ten or more. The chain has TRBV20-1 and TRBJ2-7; possibly TRBD2 for D (5 bases). The CDR3 loop spans 12 amino acids. V shed 6 bases and J shed 4 bases, with 13 bases lying between them. Germline lookup yields CDR1 DFQATT and CDR2 SNEGSKA (reference sequence). The CDR3 is CSAGAAGYEQYF. Here the CDR3 DNA reads TGCAGTGCGGGAGCGGCGGGTTACGAGCAGTACTTC.

This clonotype was counted a few times. This chain links TRBV20-1 with TRBJ1-1; D gene ambiguous. This CDR3 comprises 15 residues. V was pared by 6 bases and J by 1 base, with 18 bases between. Germline V lookup: CDR1 DFQATT, CDR2 SNEGSKA (reference sequence). The DNA of the CDR3 is TGCAGTGCGAGCCAGCAGCAGGTTTCGAACACTGAAGCTTTCTTT. It codes for CSASQQQVSNTEAFF.

This clonotype was seen only a few times. The chain links TRBV20-1 to TRBJ2-3; D is possibly TRBD1 (6 bases). This CDR3 region has 14 residues. Between the trimmed V and J ends, which lost 3 bases and 3 bases, there was a span of 13 bases. Germline CDR1 reads DFQATT; CDR2 reads SNEGSKA (reference sequence). The CDR3 region is CSARPQRGTDTQYF. CDR3 DNA sequence: TGCAGTGCTAGGCCCCAGAGGGGGACAGATACGCAGTATTTT.

Worth noting for this clonotype: It may be a read error: a sequence one base away is much more abundant. The rearrangement joins TRBV7-9 to TRBJ2-7, with D perhaps TRBD1 (6 bases). The CDR3 spans 16 residues. CDR1 SEHNR and CDR2 FQNEAQ come from the germline V gene (reference sequence). The CDR3 sequence: CASGLYRGQGRGEQYF. The CDR3 DNA reads TGTGCCAGCGGCTTATACCGCGGTCAGGGCAGGGGCGAGCAGTACTTC.